This is a list of T cell receptor beta chains from one sample in a study of human T cells and chemical hapten exposure. Each CDR3 protein gets one entry after TCRdb re-called the RACE reads with MiXCR. The repertoire includes about 190,000 distinct CDR3 sequences, around a quarter of them detected once, and about 2.3% sits in the top ten. The sample here was whole blood, taken in connection with sensitization to the hapten diphenylcyclopropenone (DPC). The receptors derive from a woman aged 35 to 49 with alopecia areata. Some clones in this sample may be carry-over from other donors' samples. CDR3s include the opening cysteine and the closing phenylalanine or tryptophan. D genes are given only for firm matches. Expanded clones get a size class; other rows say once, few or many, or leave the size out.

v_call: TRBV29-1
d_call: NA
j_call: TRBJ2-5
clone_size: NA
cdr3_aa: CSVVQSQETQYF
cdr3_nt: TGCAGCGTGGTACAGTCCCAAGAGACCCAGTACTTC

v_call: TRBV7-2
d_call: TRBD2
j_call: TRBJ2-7
clone_size: many
cdr3_aa: CASSFTSGGLYEQYF
cdr3_nt: TGTGCCAGCAGCTTTACTAGCGGGGGACTCTACGAGCAGTACTTC

v_call: TRBV4-1
d_call: NA
j_call: TRBJ2-6
clone_size: many
cdr3_aa: CASSQDRSGATGANVLTF
cdr3_nt: TGCGCCAGCAGCCAAGATCGATCAGGGGCTACTGGGGCCAACGTCCTGACTTTC

v_call: TRBV25-1
d_call: NA
j_call: TRBJ1-1
clone_size: NA
cdr3_aa: CASSDTAMNTEAFF
cdr3_nt: TGTGCCAGCAGTGACACCGCGATGAACACTGAAGCTTTCTTT

v_call: TRBV6-6
d_call: NA
j_call: TRBJ1-3
clone_size: once
cdr3_aa: CASSYSEATGNTIYF
cdr3_nt: TGTGCCAGCAGTTACTCGGAGGCGACTGGAAACACCATATATTTT

v_call: TRBV28
d_call: NA
j_call: TRBJ1-5
clone_size: few
cdr3_aa: CASSFRDRRNQPQHF
cdr3_nt: TGTGCCAGCAGTTTTAGGGACCGACGAAATCAGCCCCAGCATTTT

v_call: TRBV5-1
d_call: TRBD2
j_call: TRBJ2-3
clone_size: few
cdr3_aa: CASSAGLAGVGDTQYF
cdr3_nt: TGCGCCAGCAGCGCGGGACTAGCGGGAGTTGGAGATACGCAGTATTTT

v_call: TRBV20-1
d_call: NA
j_call: TRBJ1-5
clone_size: many
cdr3_aa: CSARPGGSNQPQHF
cdr3_nt: TGCAGTGCTAGACCCGGGGGTTCCAATCAGCCCCAGCATTTT

v_call: TRBV5-1
d_call: NA
j_call: TRBJ1-1
clone_size: few
cdr3_aa: CASSLAPGSNTEAFF
cdr3_nt: TGCGCCAGCAGCTTGGCCCCAGGGTCGAACACTGAAGCTTTCTTT

v_call: TRBV5-1
d_call: NA
j_call: TRBJ1-1
clone_size: NA
cdr3_aa: CASSRTYGEAFF
cdr3_nt: TGCGCCAGCAGCCGAACCTACGGTGAAGCTTTCTTT

v_call: TRBV7-9
d_call: TRBD1
j_call: TRBJ1-1
clone_size: few
cdr3_aa: CASSFQGQVNTEAFF
cdr3_nt: TGTGCCAGCAGCTTCCAGGGACAGGTGAACACTGAAGCTTTCTTT

v_call: TRBV20-1
d_call: TRBD1
j_call: TRBJ2-6
clone_size: NA
cdr3_aa: CSASTGGSSGANVLTF
cdr3_nt: TGCAGTGCTTCGACAGGGGGGAGCTCTGGGGCCAACGTCCTGACTTTC

v_call: TRBV9
d_call: TRBD1
j_call: TRBJ2-7
clone_size: few
cdr3_aa: CASSVYGDRVYEQYF
cdr3_nt: TGTGCCAGCAGCGTTTATGGGGACAGGGTTTACGAGCAGTACTTC

v_call: TRBV12-3/TRBV12-4
d_call: TRBD2
j_call: TRBJ2-7
clone_size: NA
cdr3_aa: CASSPLAGGTYEQYF
cdr3_nt: TGTGCCAGCAGTCCTCTAGCGGGAGGGACCTACGAGCAGTACTTC

v_call: TRBV6-5
d_call: TRBD2
j_call: TRBJ2-7
clone_size: NA
cdr3_aa: CASSYSGLAGGPYEQYF
cdr3_nt: TGTGCCAGCAGTTACTCGGGACTAGCGGGAGGTCCCTACGAGCAGTACTTC

v_call: TRBV20-1
d_call: NA
j_call: TRBJ1-1
clone_size: NA
cdr3_aa: CSARRVGVITEAFF
cdr3_nt: TGCAGTGCTAGGAGAGTTGGGGTCATCACTGAAGCTTTCTTT

v_call: TRBV6-2/TRBV6-3
d_call: NA
j_call: TRBJ2-5
clone_size: few
cdr3_aa: CASSYFGSTQETQYF
cdr3_nt: TGTGCCAGCAGTTACTTCGGTTCTACCCAAGAGACCCAGTACTTC

v_call: TRBV11-2
d_call: NA
j_call: TRBJ2-1
clone_size: NA
cdr3_aa: CASSHAAAVLASEQFF
cdr3_nt: TGTGCCAGCAGTCATGCCGCGGCAGTACTAGCTAGTGAGCAGTTCTTC

v_call: TRBV9
d_call: NA
j_call: TRBJ2-3
clone_size: NA
cdr3_aa: CASKTGDRADTQYF
cdr3_nt: TGTGCCAGCAAGACGGGAGATCGGGCAGATACGCAGTATTTT

v_call: TRBV7-9
d_call: NA
j_call: TRBJ2-2
clone_size: many
cdr3_aa: CASSSIPGELFF
cdr3_nt: TGTGCCAGCAGCTCGATTCCCGGGGAGCTGTTTTTT

v_call: TRBV29-1
d_call: NA
j_call: TRBJ1-5
clone_size: NA
cdr3_aa: CSVGTASNQPQHF
cdr3_nt: TGCAGCGTTGGGACAGCAAGCAATCAGCCCCAGCATTTT

v_call: TRBV10-3
d_call: TRBD2
j_call: TRBJ2-1
clone_size: NA
cdr3_aa: CAHSIREEDEQFF
cdr3_nt: TGTGCCCACTCTATACGGGAGGAGGATGAGCAGTTCTTC

v_call: TRBV7-2
d_call: NA
j_call: TRBJ2-3
clone_size: NA
cdr3_aa: CASSLVVGRTDTQYF
cdr3_nt: TGTGCCAGCAGCTTAGTCGTCGGACGCACAGATACGCAGTATTTT

v_call: TRBV18
d_call: TRBD1
j_call: TRBJ2-3
clone_size: few
cdr3_aa: CASSPTGQGSTDTQYF
cdr3_nt: TGTGCCAGCTCACCGACGGGACAGGGGTCGACAGATACGCAGTATTTT

v_call: TRBV29-1
d_call: NA
j_call: TRBJ2-7
clone_size: NA
cdr3_aa: CSVSGQNYEQYF
cdr3_nt: TGCAGCGTTTCAGGACAGAACTACGAGCAGTACTTC

v_call: TRBV12-3/TRBV12-4
d_call: NA
j_call: TRBJ2-5
clone_size: NA
cdr3_aa: CASSFLDPYWGEQETQYF
cdr3_nt: TGTGCCAGCAGTTTTCTAGACCCTTACTGGGGAGAGCAAGAGACCCAGTACTTC

v_call: TRBV29-1
d_call: NA
j_call: TRBJ2-7
clone_size: few
cdr3_aa: CSGKGINEQYF
cdr3_nt: TGCAGCGGTAAGGGGATCAACGAGCAGTACTTC

v_call: TRBV6-5
d_call: TRBD1
j_call: TRBJ2-7
clone_size: NA
cdr3_aa: CASSSLGTGARSYEQYF
cdr3_nt: TGTGCCAGCAGTTCTCTTGGGACAGGGGCCAGATCCTACGAGCAGTACTTC